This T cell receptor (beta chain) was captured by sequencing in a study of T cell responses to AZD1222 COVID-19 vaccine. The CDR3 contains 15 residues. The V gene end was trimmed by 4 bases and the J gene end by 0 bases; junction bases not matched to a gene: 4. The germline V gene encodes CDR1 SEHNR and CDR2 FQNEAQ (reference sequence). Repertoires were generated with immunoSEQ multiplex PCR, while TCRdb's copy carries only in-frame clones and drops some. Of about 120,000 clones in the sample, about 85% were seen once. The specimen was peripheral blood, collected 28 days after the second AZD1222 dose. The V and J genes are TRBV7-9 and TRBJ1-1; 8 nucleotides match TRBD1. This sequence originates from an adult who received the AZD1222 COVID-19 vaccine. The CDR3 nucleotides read TGTGCCAGCAGCTCACAGACAGGGGTGAACACTGAAGCTTTCTTT. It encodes CASSSQTGVNTEAFF. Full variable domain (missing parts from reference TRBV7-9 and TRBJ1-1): DTGVSQNPRHKITKRGQNVTFRCDPISEHNRLYWYRQTLGQGPEFLTYFQNEAQLEKSRLLSDRFSAERPKGSFSTLEIQRTEQGDSAMYLCASSSQTGVNTEAFFGQGTRLTVV.